One sample yielded the 14 T cell receptor beta chains listed below, sequenced in a study of T cell repertoires in cytomegalovirus infection. TCRdb reanalysed the reads using MiXCR and keeps one entry per CDR3 protein. The sample has about 340,000 distinct CDR3 sequences, about 29% seen once. The antigens for these receptors are not known. The starting material was cultured PBMCs, obtained from culture after CMV antigen stimulation. The source of these receptors is a human donor in good health (CMV status not recorded). Some clones in this sample may be carry-over from other donors' samples.

The gene calls are TRBV2 and TRBJ1-2; 9 bases agree with TRBD1. Germline trimming cut 6 bases from V and 4 bases from J; bases unmatched to any gene: 6. In germline, CDR1 is SNHLY, CDR2 FYNNEI. This CDR3 has 14 residues. DNA of the CDR3: TGTGCCAGCAGAGGGACAGGGCCGGGCTATGGCTACACCTTC. This codes for CASRGTGPGYGYTF.

The chain is built from TRBV4-2 and TRBJ1-5; TRBD1 might be the D (6 bases). The CDR3 covers 16 residues. The germline gives CDR1 LGHNA, CDR2 YNFKEQ. V was trimmed by 1 base and J by 0 bases, leaving 10 bases between them. The DNA for the CDR3 is TGTGCCAGCAGCCAAGGTGGACAGAATAGCAATCAGCCCCAGCATTTT. Protein: CASSQGGQNSNQPQHF.

This clonotype was seen more than once but under ten times. The chain couples TRBV12-3 or TRBV12-4 to TRBJ1-2; D remains ambiguous. Trimming removed 0 bases at V and 0 bases at J, with 8 bases between. The CDR3 has 15 amino acids. In DNA, the CDR3 is TGTGCCAGCAGTTTAGCCCAGGTTGCTAACTATGGCTACACCTTC. Amino acid sequence: CASSLAQVANYGYTF.

This chain uses TRBV20-1 with TRBJ2-2; 8 bases agree with TRBD2. Losses at the gene ends were 1 base for V and 5 bases for J; bases not matched to a gene: 9. The CDR3 totals 16 residues. In germline, CDR1 is DFQATT, CDR2 SNEGSKA (reference sequence). For the CDR3, the DNA is TGCAGTGCTAGAGCGATGGTAGCGGGGAGTACCGGGGAGCTGTTTTTT. Amino acids: CSARAMVAGSTGELFF.

This clonotype came up a few times. This chain uses TRBV7-3 with TRBJ2-1; no clear D. The germline CDR1 and CDR2 sequences are SGHTA and FQGTGA. This CDR3 comprises 12 residues. V was trimmed by 6 bases and J by 5 bases, leaving 8 bases between them. The CDR3 DNA sequence: TGTGCCAGCAGGGGCCTCAACAATGAGCAGTTCTTC. Translation gives CASRGLNNEQFF.

This clonotype was seen only a few times. The gene calls are TRBV7-2 and TRBJ2-2; possibly TRBD1 or TRBD2 for D (6 bases each). Trimming removed 3 bases from V and 2 bases from J, with 16 bases in between. CDR1 SGHTA and CDR2 FQGNSA come from the germline V gene. The CDR3 is 17 residues long. CDR3: CASSLGGAAVNTGELFF. The CDR3 nucleotides read TGTGCCAGCAGCTTGGGGGGCGCAGCAGTAAACACCGGGGAGCTGTTTTTT.

This clonotype was seen many times. The chain carries TRBV7-2 and TRBJ1-3; D is perhaps TRBD1 (6 bases). CDR3 size: 16 residues. Germline lookup yields CDR1 SGHTA and CDR2 FQGNSA. The V gene lost 4 bases and the J gene lost 0 bases, with 13 bases spanning the gap. The CDR3 here is CASSYTTGSSGNTIYF. In nucleotides, the CDR3 is TGTGCCAGCAGCTACACGACAGGCTCCTCTGGAAACACCATATATTTT.

This clonotype was detected only a few times. The V and J genes are TRBV7-9 and TRBJ2-6; D might be TRBD2 (6 bases). The length of the CDR3 is 16 residues. Looked up from germline, CDR1 is SEHNR and CDR2 is FQNEAQ (reference sequence). Trimming took off 7 bases at V and 0 bases at J, with 13 bases between the two ends. The CDR3 region has the DNA TGTGCCAGCACCGGAGGGCTCCACTCTGGGGCCAACGTCCTGACTTTC. Encoded protein: CASTGGLHSGANVLTF.

This clonotype was observed a handful of times. J is TRBJ2-2 and V is TRBV7-2; 7 positions agree with TRBD1. There are 15 residues in the CDR3. Germline CDR1 and CDR2: SGHTA and FQGNSA. The V gene end was trimmed by 5 bases and the J gene end by 0 bases; junction bases not matched to a gene: 3. The CDR3 DNA is TGTGCCAGCAGCGGGACAGCAGCGAACACCGGGGAGCTGTTTTTT. Translated: CASSGTAANTGELFF.

The V and J genes are TRBV7-9 and TRBJ2-1; a weak D match, TRBD2 (6 bases). The CDR3 length is 14 residues. Deletions cut 5 bases from V and 4 bases from J, with 12 bases between. CDR1 is SEHNR and CDR2 is FQNEAQ in the germline V gene (reference sequence). The CDR3 reads CASSQGLSYNEQFF. The CDR3 DNA follows: TGTGCCAGCAGCCAGGGACTTTCGTACAATGAGCAGTTCTTC.

This clonotype was counted only a few times. This CDR3 reads CASSLIPGLPNEQYF. The DNA for the CDR3 is TGTGCCAGCAGCTTAATCCCGGGACTACCGAACGAGCAGTACTTC. The chain uses TRBV7-2 and TRBJ2-7, with 7 bases aligning to TRBD2. The CDR3 is 15 amino acids. Germline V CDR1 and CDR2: SGHTA, FQGNSA. The V and J ends lost 2 bases and 5 bases, in that order; junction bases with no gene match: 9.

The rearrangement joins TRBV19 to TRBJ1-2, with 7 bases identical to TRBD1. V was pared by 4 bases and J by 2 bases, with 13 bases of the junction left unmatched. There are 17 residues in the CDR3. Germline V gives CDR1 LNHDA, CDR2 SQIVND (reference sequence). CDR3 sequence (DNA): TGTGCCAGTAGTACTCGACAGGGCAACCTCCTCAACTATGGCTACACCTTC. It codes for CASSTRQGNLLNYGYTF.

This clonotype has a handful of counts. This chain joins TRBV12-3 or TRBV12-4 and TRBJ1-1; no definite D call. Trimming took 3 bases from V and 7 from J, leaving 6 bases between them. This CDR3 is built from 11 residues. The CDR3 sequence is CASSLGIEAFF. CDR3 DNA: TGTGCCAGCAGTTTGGGGATTGAAGCTTTCTTT.

The gene calls are TRBV29-1 and TRBJ2-7; 7 positions match TRBD1. V lost 4 bases to trimming and J lost 2 bases; unmatched junction nucleotides: 5. Germline assignment: CDR1 SQVTM and CDR2 ANQGSEA. This CDR3 is 13 amino acids long. CDR3 DNA sequence: TGCAGCGTTGCAGGGGGAACGGCCTACGAGCAGTACTTC. Its translation: CSVAGGTAYEQYF.